The sequence of this T cell receptor beta chain was determined in a study of shared clonotypes between healthy human individuals. Points from the study as a whole: Across a handful of donors, naive CD4 shared 5% to 5.5%, naive CD8 3% to 3.5%, memory CD4 more than 2%, memory CD8 about 0.4%.

Comments on this clone: The target antigen is unknown.

CDR1 is ENHRY and CDR2 is SYGVKD in the germline V gene. This CDR3 has 15 amino acids. The V segment lost 6 bases and the J segment 3 bases; nucleotides outside the gene matches: 9. CD8 cells regarded as naive lacked CD45RO, were positively chosen for CCR7, and omitted terminally differentiated effector memory CD45RA+ cells. All donors were healthy HIV-negative adults lacking recent acute infections or vaccinations. This table comes from immunoSEQ multiplex PCR, and its TCRdb copy is limited to in-frame clones, with some not included. The sample includes hundreds of thousands of clones, approximately 96% of them seen just once.

The sequence came from a woman aged 25 to 39 in good health. The sequencing input was naive CD8+ T cells sorted from blood. The V gene is TRBV10-3, the J gene TRBJ1-1; TRBD1 matches at 8 bases. CDR3 in DNA: TGTGCCATCAGGGCAGGGGGCGATGGTCACACTGAAGCTTTCTTT. This codes for CAIRAGGDGHTEAFF.